This TCR beta chain emerged from a study of Ad26.COV2.S vaccination and SARS-CoV-2 variants. Across the study: Each vaccinee took Ad26.COV2.S intramuscularly, once or twice 56 days apart.

The repertoire was sequenced with immunoSEQ multiplex PCR; TCRdb's copy has only in-frame clones and lacks some. Here the sample spans about 280,000 clones, around 87% being singletons. Germline V gene data show CDR1 as MNHEY and CDR2 as SVGEGT. This CDR3 spans 17 amino acids. Trimming stripped 0 bases from V and 6 bases from J, with 15 bases between. Regarding treatment: roughly 18 received Ad26.COV2.S at low or high dose, single or two shots; about 5 received placebo; per-sample allocation not given. At day 63 after the first vaccine or placebo injection, samples were drawn. Participants' vaccine, an Ad26 vector, delivered Wuhan-strain SARS-CoV-2 spike.

The rearrangement links TRBV6-2 or TRBV6-3 to TRBJ1-6, with D possibly being TRBD1 (6 bases). The starting material was peripheral blood, obtained in a trial of Ad26.COV2.S vaccine versus placebo. The origin of this receptor is a person aged 18 to 59 who received the Ad26.COV2.S COVID-19 vaccine or a placebo. This chain's CDR3 is CASSYSGAVFPNSPLHF. CDR3 DNA sequence: TGTGCCAGCAGTTACTCGGGGGCCGTTTTCCCTAATTCACCCCTCCACTTT.